This TCR beta chain derives from a study of T cells in Graves' hyperthyroidism and ophthalmopathy. RNA transcripts were the template for amplifying TCR beta CDR3 regions. Initially, a first-round RT-PCR of the TCR CDR3 employed the HTBI primer set. TCRdb itself ran the multiplex PCR reads through MiXCR, one entry per CDR3 protein. This table has approximately 430,000 distinct CDR3 sequences, over 12% appearing once. This CDR3 comprises 15 residues. Per germline, CDR1 LNHDA and CDR2 SQIVND (reference sequence). The V gene end was trimmed by 4 bases and the J gene end by 5 bases; junction bases not matched to a gene: 10.

This clonotype was sampled from a young man with Graves' ophthalmopathy. Sample: blood. J is TRBJ2-5 and V is TRBV19, with 7 bases matching TRBD1. CDR3 DNA: TGTGCCAGTAGTACCAGACAGGGCGTAGGGGAGACCCAGTACTTC. It is translated as CASSTRQGVGETQYF.